The text below deals with one T cell receptor (beta chain). The antigen is undetermined. Germline CDR1 reads LNHDA; CDR2 reads SQIVND (reference sequence). V gave up 2 bases and J gave up 4 bases, with 8 bases separating them. The CDR3 has 14 amino acids. The method was immunoSEQ multiplex PCR; TCRdb's version includes in-frame clones alone and lacks a portion of them. The sample carries 2 million to 3 million clones, 93% recorded once. These data are taken from a study of shared clonotypes between healthy human individuals. Study-wide results and caveats: Generation of non-shared clonotypes was less probable than generation of clonotypes shared by all four donors. Sharing across four donors was highest in naive CD4 (approximately 5%) and lowest in memory CD8 (around 0.4%). Sequencing depth was expected to affect clonotype sharing among donors.

This chain connects TRBV19 to TRBJ2-2, with D possibly being TRBD2 (5 bases). Sequencing was done on a sample of naive CD4+ T cells from PBMCs. Described subset: CD45RA+ positively selected. The sequence came from a man between 18 and 35 years old in good health. Some clones in this sample may be carry-over from other donors' samples. CDR3 nucleotides: TGTGCCAGTAGTATACTCCTAGCCACCGGGGAGCTGTTTTTT. Translated, it gives CASSILLATGELFF.